This TCR beta chain comes out of a study of blood T cell repertoires in COVID-19. Study-level information: PBMCs, B-cell-depleted T cells, or T cells provided the cDNA or gDNA that made up the material.

The CDR3 runs to 15 residues. J gave up 5 bases and V 0 bases, and 6 bases lay outside the gene matches. Germline assignment: CDR1 SEHNR and CDR2 FQNEAQ (reference sequence). Original methodology: Reference gene primer amplification in the assay estimated nucleated cell counts. Sequencing was performed with immunoSEQ multiplex PCR; in TCRdb, only in-frame clones are kept and a portion is missing. V, J and clone size reflect that table, while D and trimming were determined from the DNA. The sample lists under 200,000 clones, roughly 84% occurring once. The sequencing input was peripheral blood. V and J are TRBV7-9 and TRBJ2-7, with TRBD1 matching over 8 bases. This clonotype originated in a woman aged 80 or over with active or convalescent COVID-19. The CDR3 is CASSLARGRTHEQYF. Written as DNA, the CDR3 is TGTGCCAGCAGCTTAGCCAGGGGGCGAACCCACGAGCAGTACTTC.